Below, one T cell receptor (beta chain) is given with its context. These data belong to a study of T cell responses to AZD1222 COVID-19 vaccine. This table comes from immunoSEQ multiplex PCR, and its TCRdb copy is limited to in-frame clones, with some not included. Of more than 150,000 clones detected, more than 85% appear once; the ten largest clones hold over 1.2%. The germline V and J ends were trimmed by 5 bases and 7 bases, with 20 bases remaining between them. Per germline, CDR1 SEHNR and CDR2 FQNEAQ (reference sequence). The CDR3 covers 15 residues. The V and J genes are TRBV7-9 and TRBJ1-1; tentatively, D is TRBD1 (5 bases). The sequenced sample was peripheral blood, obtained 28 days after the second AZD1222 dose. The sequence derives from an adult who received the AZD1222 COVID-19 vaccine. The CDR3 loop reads CASSPRRAGTFEAFF. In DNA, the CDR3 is TGTGCCAGCAGCCCCCGTCGGGCAGGGACGTTTGAAGCTTTCTTT.